Listed below are T cell receptor beta chains from one sample, sequenced in a study of blood T cells in healthy people across ages. TCRdb processed the 5' RACE reads anew with MiXCR; each CDR3 protein has one entry. The data hold just under 550,000 distinct CDR3 sequences, with 24% observed a single time. This sample also appeared in a second study, on T cells of mothers and their children.

The sample consisted of blood. These receptors originate from a boy between 10 and 17 years old in good health. Both conserved end residues are part of each CDR3. A D gene is named only where the DNA matches it firmly. The listing skips clone size in some rows; elsewhere it reads once, few, many or a size class.

clone size	D gene	V gene	J gene	CDR3 DNA	CDR3 protein
NA	NA	TRBV6-2/TRBV6-3	TRBJ2-3	TGTGCCAGCAGTTACAAGGACACAGATACGCAGTATTTT	CASSYKDTDTQYF
NA	TRBD1	TRBV20-1	TRBJ2-5	TGCAGTGCTAGTCCGGGACAGGGAGAGACCCAGTACTTC	CSASPGQGETQYF
once	NA	TRBV12-3/TRBV12-4	TRBJ2-3	TGTGCCAGCAGCCTAGTCGGCTCTTCAGCAGATACGCAGTATTTT	CASSLVGSSADTQYF
NA	NA	TRBV7-6	TRBJ2-1	TGTGCCAGCAGCCGAGGGAACAATGAGCAGTTCTTC	CASSRGNNEQFF
many	NA	TRBV4-1	TRBJ1-1	TGCGCCAGCAGCCAAGATGGCACCAGGGCGAACACTGAAGCTTTCTTT	CASSQDGTRANTEAFF
few	NA	TRBV6-6	TRBJ2-5	TGTGCCAGCGGTCCGGGACTGAAACGAGAGACCCAGTACTTC	CASGPGLKRETQYF
many	TRBD2	TRBV28	TRBJ2-5	TGTGCCAGCAGTTTAGTGGTAGCGGGGGGGCATGAGACCCAGTACTTC	CASSLVVAGGHETQYF
NA	TRBD1	TRBV5-1	TRBJ2-5	TGCGCCAGCAGCCCTGATGGACAGGGGGAGACCCAGTACTTC	CASSPDGQGETQYF
NA	NA	TRBV12-5	TRBJ2-7	TGTGCTAGTGGGAGGGCAGGTTCCTACGAGCAGTACTTC	CASGRAGSYEQYF
NA	NA	TRBV6-2/TRBV6-3	TRBJ1-2	TGTGCCAGCAGTTACTCGACGGGGACCAGGGGACTGCGTGATGGCTACACCTTC	CASSYSTGTRGLRDGYTF
few	TRBD1	TRBV5-1	TRBJ2-7	TGCGCCAGCAGCACAACCGGGACAGGGAAGTACGAGCAGTACTTC	CASSTTGTGKYEQYF
few	NA	TRBV5-4	TRBJ2-2	TGTGCCAGCAGCTTTTCACTGACAGGGAACACCGGGGAGCTGTTTTTT	CASSFSLTGNTGELFF
few	NA	TRBV6-5	TRBJ2-1	TGTGCCAGCAGTTACTGGCTTAGGAGCTCCTACAATGAGCAGTTCTTC	CASSYWLRSSYNEQFF
NA	TRBD1	TRBV5-1	TRBJ2-3	TGCGCCAGCAGCCTGACAGGGGGCGAATTTGCTAGCACAGATACGCAGTATTTT	CASSLTGGEFASTDTQYF
NA	TRBD1	TRBV24-1	TRBJ2-4	TGTGCCACCAGTGGCGACAGGGGAAACATTCAGTACTTC	CATSGDRGNIQYF
many	NA	TRBV28	TRBJ2-5	TGTGCCAGCAGTTTGATTTATAGGGCCAGGGTCACAGAGACCCAGTACTTC	CASSLIYRARVTETQYF
NA	TRBD2	TRBV4-1	TRBJ2-5	TGCGCCAGCAGCCAAGTTGAAGCGGGAGGGGACCAAGAGACCCAGTACTTC	CASSQVEAGGDQETQYF
NA	NA	TRBV4-3	TRBJ1-6	TGCGCCAGCAGCCCTTCCTCTCGGGGGTCACCCCTCCACTTT	CASSPSSRGSPLHF
NA	TRBD2	TRBV7-8	TRBJ2-7	TGTGCCAGCAGCTTAGTGCCACAGCCTAGCGGGAGTTACGAGCAGTACTTC	CASSLVPQPSGSYEQYF
few	TRBD2	TRBV7-9	TRBJ2-7	TGTGCCAGCAGCCTCGGGACTAGCGGCAACGAGCAGTACTTC	CASSLGTSGNEQYF
many	NA	TRBV7-9	TRBJ2-5	TGTGCCAGCAGCTTTGGCACCCTGGTCCAAGAGACCCAGTACTTC	CASSFGTLVQETQYF
NA	TRBD1	TRBV7-2	TRBJ1-3	TGTGCCAGCAGCTCCGACGGCGGGACAGTTTATTCCGCGGGAAACACCATATATTTT	CASSSDGGTVYSAGNTIYF
NA	NA	TRBV6-5	TRBJ2-7	TGTGCCAGCAGCCCCGACGGATCCAAGCAGTACTTC	CASSPDGSKQYF
few	TRBD2	TRBV27	TRBJ2-1	TGTGCCAGCAGTTATGGCGCGGGGGGTCAATACAATGAGCAGTTCTTC	CASSYGAGGQYNEQFF
many	TRBD2	TRBV27	TRBJ2-7	TGTGCCAGCAGCTTAAGCGGGGGGGACTACGAGCAGTACTTC	CASSLSGGDYEQYF
NA	NA	TRBV30	TRBJ1-2	TGTGCCTGGCGACAGGCCGATAACTATGGCTACACCTTC	CAWRQADNYGYTF
NA	TRBD2	TRBV7-9	TRBJ2-1	TGTGCCAGCAGCTTACTCGGACTAGCGGGGGAGCAGTTCTTC	CASSLLGLAGEQFF
many	TRBD1	TRBV6-5	TRBJ1-1	TGTGCCAGCAGTTCTGACAGGGGGTCGAACACTGAAGCTTTCTTT	CASSSDRGSNTEAFF
NA	NA	TRBV12-3/TRBV12-4	TRBJ1-6	TGTGCCAGCACCCAAAAAGGGCCCACAAATTCACCCCTCCACTTT	CASTQKGPTNSPLHF
few	NA	TRBV6-5	TRBJ2-2	TGTGCCAGCAGTTACTCGGAGGCCGGGGAGCTGTTTTTT	CASSYSEAGELFF
NA	TRBD2	TRBV6-2/TRBV6-3	TRBJ2-1	TGTGCCAGCAGACATGGGGGACTAGCGGGATCTGAGCAGTTCTTC	CASRHGGLAGSEQFF
NA	NA	TRBV5-1	TRBJ2-1	TGCGCCAGCAGCACCTCCAGCGGCCCTAGCTATGAGCAGTTCTTC	CASSTSSGPSYEQFF
few	NA	TRBV28	TRBJ2-7	TGTGCCAGCAGTTTTTTATCCGAGCAGTACTTC	CASSFLSEQYF
few	TRBD1	TRBV30	TRBJ1-6	TGTGCCTGGCGAGTGACAGGGGCTCGGGGTTCACCCCTCCACTTT	CAWRVTGARGSPLHF
few	NA	TRBV9	TRBJ2-5	TGTGCCAGCAGCGTCCTAGCGAGCGAAGAGACCCAGTACTTC	CASSVLASEETQYF
few	NA	TRBV4-2	TRBJ2-5	TGTGCCAGCAGCCTAGAGGTGAAGGGGGTAGAAGAGACCCAGTACTTC	CASSLEVKGVEETQYF
NA	NA	TRBV19	TRBJ1-5	TGTGCCAGTAGTATAGTTCCCGGACAGAACAATCAGCCCCAGCATTTT	CASSIVPGQNNQPQHF
few	NA	TRBV7-7	TRBJ2-7	TGTGCTAGCAGCCGGGACTTTATGGACGAGCAGTACTTC	CASSRDFMDEQYF
NA	NA	TRBV7-9	TRBJ2-1	TGTGCCAGCAGCTTCCCGGCCTACAGGGAGCTCTCCTACAATGAGCAGTTCTTC	CASSFPAYRELSYNEQFF
few	NA	TRBV20-1	TRBJ2-5	TGCAGTGCTAGCCTCCTAGATTGGGTCGCGGAGACCCAGTACTTC	CSASLLDWVAETQYF